What follows are 7 T cell receptor beta chains derived from one specimen sequenced in a study of cytomegalovirus exposure and HLA in healthy donors. Sequencing used immunoSEQ multiplex PCR; TCRdb keeps in-frame clones, though not all of them. The table records 150,000 to 200,000 clones, approximately 84% of them present only once. Sequenced: PBMCs. Receptors were obtained from a man aged 30 to 45 in good health and CMV-seropositive.

V is TRBV19 and J is TRBJ2-4; 7 positions agree with TRBD2. This CDR3 region has 14 residues. V lost 4 bases to trimming and J lost 7 bases; unmatched junction nucleotides: 7. Germline V CDR1 and CDR2: LNHDA, SQIVND (reference sequence). DNA of the CDR3: TGTGCCAGTAGTACTACGGGGGGAAGGAACATTCAGTACTTC. Translated, it gives CASSTTGGRNIQYF.

This clone has just one count. The rearrangement links TRBV30 to TRBJ2-1; a possible D gene is TRBD2 (7 bases). V dropped 2 bases and J dropped 10 bases, with 18 bases sitting between them. CDR1 and CDR2 from the germline V gene are GTSNPN and SVGIG (reference sequence). The CDR3 length is 14 residues. The CDR3 coding sequence is TGTGCCTGGAGTCCCTGGGGGGGGCCGGGGGAGCAGTTCTTC. Translated, it gives CAWSPWGGPGEQFF. Complete variable domain (other parts from reference TRBV30 and TRBJ2-1): SQTIHQWPATLVQPVGSPLSLECTVEGTSNPNLYWYRQAAGRGLQLLFYSVGIGQISSEVPQNLSASRPQDRQFILSSKKLLLSDSGFYLCAWSPWGGPGEQFFGPGTRLTVL.

The V call is TRBV6-7, the J call TRBJ1-6, with D tentatively TRBD1 (6 bases). TRBV6-7 is labeled an ORF, and its function is uncertain. V was cut by 5 bases and J by 10 bases, with 24 bases left in between. This CDR3 is 17 amino acids long. The CDR3 DNA sequence: TGTGCCAGCAGTGGGTGCGGGGGGGGCGCGAAGAACTCACCCCTCCACTTT. As protein: CASSGCGGGAKNSPLHF.

This chain joins TRBV7-8 and TRBJ2-7; TRBD1 aligns across 10 bases. With V trimmed by 4 bases and J by 5 bases, 5 bases remained unmatched. Germline V CDR1 and CDR2: SGHVS, FQNEAQ. This CDR3 is built from 14 residues. CDR3: CASSSRQGAHEQYF. The CDR3 DNA follows: TGTGCCAGCAGCTCTCGACAGGGGGCCCACGAGCAGTACTTC.

V usage is TRBV27 and J usage is TRBJ2-3, with 7 bases aligning to TRBD2. After removal of 2 bases from V and 0 bases from J, the junction contained 11 bases not matched to a gene. This CDR3 spans 18 amino acids. Per germline, CDR1 MNHEY and CDR2 SMNVEV (reference sequence). In DNA form, the CDR3 reads TGTGCCAGCAGTTTAGTCTCGGGCGGGAGCTACAGCACAGATACGCAGTATTTT. Residues: CASSLVSGGSYSTDTQYF.

The rearrangement uses TRBV30 and TRBJ1-2; no clear D. This CDR3 is 13 amino acids long. Trimming shortened V by 3 bases and J by 8 bases, and 16 bases separated the two germline ends. Germline CDR1 is GTSNPN and CDR2 is SVGIG (reference sequence). CDR3 residues: CAWSQSGLRGYTF. CDR3 nucleotide sequence: TGTGCCTGGAGCCAATCGGGTTTACGCGGCTACACCTTC.

The rearrangement joins TRBV19 to TRBJ2-7; D might be TRBD1 (6 bases). Germline CDR1 is LNHDA and CDR2 is SQIVND (reference sequence). Trimming took 8 bases from V and 0 from J, leaving 14 bases between them. The CDR3 is made up of 14 amino acids. The CDR3 bases are TGTGCCAGTTCTGGCAGGGGCCCCTCCTACGAGCAGTACTTC. Protein sequence: CASSGRGPSYEQYF.